Listed below are T cell receptor beta chains from one sample, sequenced in a study of blood T cell repertoires in COVID-19. Assay used: immunoSEQ multiplex PCR; TCRdb lists only in-frame clones, some missing. The top ten clones hold roughly 9.8% of a sample with 80,000 or so clones, more than 75% of them seen once. The sample comprised peripheral blood. The receptors come from a man in his fifties or sixties with COVID-19, enrolled during active disease. The CDR3 runs from the conserved cysteine through the conserved F or W. D genes are given only for firm matches. Clone size appears in some rows only: once, few, many, or a class for an expanded clone.

V	size	D	J	DNA	CDR3
TRBV19	few	-	TRBJ2-7	TGTGCCAGTAGTAAGGAGTTGAGGCTAAACTACGAGCAGTACTTC	CASSKELRLNYEQYF
TRBV5-6	-	-	TRBJ2-1	TGTGCCAGCAGCTTGGTGGTGGGAGGTTTCAATGAGCAGTTCTTC	CASSLVVGGFNEQFF
TRBV28	-	-	TRBJ2-5	TGTGGCGGGGAGACCCAGTACTTC	CGGETQYF
TRBV7-9	once	-	TRBJ1-4	TGTGCCAGCAGCTTCGATCGGGAAAAACTGTTTTTT	CASSFDREKLFF
TRBV7-9	once	-	TRBJ2-2	TGTGCCAGCAGCTTAGCAGCGTCCGGGGAGCTGTTTTTT	CASSLAASGELFF
TRBV4-2	-	-	TRBJ1-6	TGTGCCAGCAGCCAAGAATCCCGACATCAGAGTAATAATTCACCCCTCCACTTT	CASSQESRHQSNNSPLHF
TRBV2	-	TRBD2	TRBJ2-2	TGTGCCAGTAAACCGGGACTAGCGAACACCGGGGAGCTGTTTTTT	CASKPGLANTGELFF
TRBV18	-	-	TRBJ1-1	TGTGCCAGCTCTCCGGAAGGTGGGGGGGGCTCTGAAGCTTTCTTT	CASSPEGGGGSEAFF
TRBV10-1	few	TRBD2	TRBJ2-3	TGCGCCAGCAGTGAGATGGGACTAGCGGGATGGGCGGATACGCAGTATTTT	CASSEMGLAGWADTQYF
TRBV28	-	-	TRBJ1-6	TGTGCCAGCATTCTTCCAGGCCCTAATTCACCCCTCCACTTT	CASILPGPNSPLHF
TRBV5-1	once	TRBD2	TRBJ2-7	TGCGCCAGCAGCTTGGGACTAGCGGGAGGTAGCGAGCAGTACTTC	CASSLGLAGGSEQYF
TRBV12-5	-	-	TRBJ2-5	TGTGCTAGTGGCCAACAAGAGACCCAGTACTTC	CASGQQETQYF
TRBV9	-	-	TRBJ2-5	TGTGCCAGCAGCGTACAGGGGACCCAAGAGACCCAGTACTTC	CASSVQGTQETQYF
TRBV6-5	-	-	TRBJ1-2	TGTGCCAGCAGTTACCAGGGCAACTATGGCTACACCTTC	CASSYQGNYGYTF
TRBV5-6	-	TRBD1	TRBJ1-2	TGTGCCAGCAGCGAGGGACAGGGGTCCTATGGCTACACCTTC	CASSEGQGSYGYTF
TRBV4-1	-	-	TRBJ2-2	TGCGCCAGCAGCCTGCTCAGATCGCTCCCCCGCAACACCGGGGAGCTGTTTTTT	CASSLLRSLPRNTGELFF
TRBV9	-	TRBD1	TRBJ1-4	TGTGCCAGCAGCGTGGGGACAGGGTCAACTAATGAAAAACTGTTTTTT	CASSVGTGSTNEKLFF